The clone carrying this TCR beta chain is a singleton in its sample. Its antigen is not identified. The data were taken from a study of shared clonotypes between healthy human individuals. Study details: Researchers assigned three CD4 naive, three CD4 memory, two CD8 naive and one CD8 memory plate to each donor.

Overall study findings and caveats: Enrolling few donors narrowed the genetic and exposure-history diversity that was represented.

Roughly 30,000 T cell genomes (roughly 220 ng DNA) went into each sorted-subset replicate. Assay used: immunoSEQ multiplex PCR; TCRdb lists only in-frame clones, some missing. In the table there are about 1 million clones, roughly 80% of which are singletons. Germline V CDR1 and CDR2: MRHNA, SNTAGT. The CDR3 is 15 amino acids. The junction had 5 bases not matched to a gene; V was cut back by 1 base and J by 10 bases. Sequencing input: memory CD4+ T cells sorted from blood. The subset is: CD45RA-negative fraction. This sequence was found in a man younger than 35 in good health. The gene calls are TRBV6-4 and TRBJ1-6, with 9 bases lining up with TRBD1. Written as DNA, the CDR3 is TGTGCCAGCAGTGACTTCCGGACAGGGGACTCACCCCTCCACTTT. It encodes CASSDFRTGDSPLHF.